This TCR beta chain derives from a study of Ad26.COV2.S vaccination and SARS-CoV-2 variants. The V end was cut by 5 bases, the J end by 0 bases, with 8 bases between. This CDR3 comprises 13 residues. Germline CDR1 SGHTA, CDR2 FQGNSA. Indicated treatment: 15 to 20 received Ad26.COV2.S at low or high dose, single or two shots; five or six received placebo; per-sample allocation not given. Specimens were obtained on day 63 following the first vaccine or placebo injection. Expressing Wuhan-strain SARS-CoV-2 spike, an Ad26 vector served as the vaccine. Profiled with immunoSEQ multiplex PCR; TCRdb holds only in-frame clones, not every one. The sample holds approximately 280,000 clones, roughly 86% seen once.

J is TRBJ2-7 and V is TRBV7-2, with D possibly TRBD1 on 5 matching bases. The specimen comprised peripheral blood, sampled in a trial of Ad26.COV2.S vaccine versus placebo. The TCR sequence derives from a person between 18 and 59 years old who received the Ad26.COV2.S COVID-19 vaccine or a placebo. In nucleotides, the CDR3 is TGTGCCAGCAGCGACAGATCCTCCTACGAGCAGTACTTC. It specifies CASSDRSSYEQYF.